This entry concerns a single T cell receptor (beta chain). This CDR3 spans 17 amino acids. From germline, CDR1 is SNHLY and CDR2 FYNNEI. With V trimmed by 5 bases and J by 5 bases, 15 bases remained unmatched. This entry belongs to a study of control samples from healthy donors and cancer patients. TCRdb's table, derived via immunoSEQ multiplex PCR, lists solely in-frame clones and lacks some. Of roughly 160,000 clones in the sample, 88% were seen once. The sample consisted of blood. The chain is built from TRBV2 and TRBJ2-1; TRBD2 matches at 7 bases. The sequence was obtained from a woman aged 30 to 39 in good health. CDR3 sequence: CASSSTYRGDGDNEQFF. Here the CDR3 DNA reads TGTGCCAGCAGTTCTACCTACCGGGGGGACGGGGACAATGAGCAGTTCTTC.